This TCR beta chain was recorded in a study of blood T cell repertoires in COVID-19. Study-wide background: Samples taken during acute and convalescent COVID-19 were collected in the United States, Italy and Spain. T cells, B-cell-depleted T cells, or PBMCs supplied cDNA or gDNA.

Enrollment of patients from Seattle took place during active infection, with longitudinal follow-up. Methods used by the authors: Using reference gene primer amplification, nucleated cell counts were estimated. Profiled with immunoSEQ multiplex PCR; TCRdb holds only in-frame clones, not every one. V, J and clone size reflect that table, while D and trimming were determined from the DNA. In the table there are a few hundred thousand clones, just under 90% of which are singletons. This clonotype originated in a woman between 45 and 60 years old with COVID-19, enrolled during active disease. The sample consisted of peripheral blood.

The CDR3 sequence is CASSQREALDTQYF. The CDR3 DNA reads TGTGCCAGCAGCCAAAGAGAGGCCTTAGATACGCAGTATTTT. This chain joins TRBV3-1 (or the pseudogene TRBV3-2) and TRBJ2-3, with D unresolved. This CDR3 is built from 14 residues. V was clipped by 2 bases and J by 5 bases, with 11 bases between them. Germline V CDR1 and CDR2: LGHDT, YNNKEL (reference sequence).